This T cell receptor beta chain originates from a study of blood T cell repertoires in COVID-19. Germline V gives CDR1 SGHTS, CDR2 YDEGEE. This CDR3 comprises 15 residues. In the case of this clone: Germline and junction disagree at one end, which may indicate a read error.

Sequencing used immunoSEQ multiplex PCR; TCRdb keeps in-frame clones, though not all of them. The table lists about 180,000 clones, 90% of them singletons. The source material was peripheral blood. The gene calls are TRBV5-8 and TRBJ2-1; 14 positions match TRBD2. The sequence was collected from a man aged 50 or older with acute or convalescent COVID-19. CDR3 sequence: CASTLGLAGEHEQFF. For the CDR3, the DNA is TGTGCCAGCACCTTGGGACTAGCGGGAGAACACGAGCAGTTCTTC.